This T cell receptor beta chain was sequenced for a study of T cells in Graves' hyperthyroidism and ophthalmopathy. Lactation, pregnancy, other autoimmune disease or uncontrolled infection led to exclusion of patients. Diagnostic assessment was based on clinical symptoms, serum thyroxine and TRAb, thyroid ultrasound and orbital computed tomography. The CDR3 length is 14 residues. From germline, CDR1 is MGHDK and CDR2 SYGVNS. Trimming stripped 4 bases from V and 2 bases from J, with 10 bases between. Amplified TCR beta CDR3 regions derived from RNA transcripts. First-round RT-PCR targeting the TCR CDR3 was performed with the HTBI primer set. TCRdb analysed the multiplex PCR reads with MiXCR anew, one entry per CDR3 protein. The profile shows under 400,000 distinct CDR3 sequences, about 15% of them singletons.

This chain joins TRBV25-1 and TRBJ2-3; maybe TRBD1 (6 bases). The source material was blood. The sequence came from a woman between 18 and 29 years old with Graves' hyperthyroidism that later progressed to Graves' ophthalmopathy. The CDR3 region is CASSATGYTDTQYF. CDR3 DNA: TGTGCCAGCAGTGCGACAGGATACACAGATACGCAGTATTTT.